What follows are 5 T cell receptor beta chains derived from one specimen sequenced in a study of CD4 T cells in relation to SARS-CoV-2 and coronaviruses. Which antigens these TCRs recognize remains unknown. Repertoires were generated with immunoSEQ multiplex PCR, while TCRdb's copy carries only in-frame clones and drops some. The sample yields some 45,000 clones, approximately 80% seen once. The specimen was naive CD4+ T cells from PBMCs, cultured in vitro. The subset is: naive CD4+ T cells isolated by negative enrichment. The source of these receptors is an adult with COVID-19.

This chain joins TRBV21-1 and TRBJ2-5; TRBD1, the table's D call, was not compared with the DNA. TRBV21-1 is designated a pseudogene. CDR3 size: 14 residues. CDR3 nucleotide sequence: TGTGCCAGCAGCATAGACAGGGCGGGGGAGACCCAGTACTTC. Protein: CASSIDRAGETQYF.

The chain has TRBV9 and TRBJ2-1; 11 bases map to TRBD2. CDR3 length: 16 amino acids. The germline gives CDR1 SGDLS, CDR2 YYNGEE. V shed 3 bases, J shed 3 bases, and the junction held 5 bases outside the gene matches. CDR3 loop: CASSAGTSGDYNEQFF. In DNA, the CDR3 is TGTGCCAGCAGCGCCGGGACTAGCGGAGACTACAATGAGCAGTTCTTC.

The V call is TRBV7-2, the J call TRBJ2-7, with D unresolved. This CDR3 has 14 residues. Germline CDR1 SGHTA, CDR2 FQGNSA. Trimming took off 1 base at V and 2 bases at J, with 9 bases between the two ends. Here the CDR3 reads CASSLVPSPYEQYF. CDR3 DNA: TGTGCCAGCAGCTTAGTTCCCTCGCCCTACGAGCAGTACTTC.

The chain employs TRBV6-5 and TRBJ2-2; D not resolved. CDR1 and CDR2 from the germline V gene are MNHEY and SVGAGI. The CDR3 contains 13 residues. The V end lost 6 bases, the J end lost 5 bases, and 10 bases lay between the germline ends. The CDR3: CASRVGSTGELFF. In DNA, the CDR3 is TGTGCCAGCAGAGTCGGTAGTACCGGGGAGCTGTTTTTT.

This clone appeared a few times. J is TRBJ2-6 and V is TRBV2; TRBD1 matches 8 bases. CDR3 size: 16 residues. The germline CDR1 and CDR2 sequences are SNHLY and FYNNEI. With V trimmed by 5 bases and J by 1 base, 4 bases remained unmatched. CDR3 sequence reads: CASSLWTGSGANVLTF. The CDR3 DNA follows: TGTGCCAGCAGTCTATGGACAGGGTCTGGGGCCAACGTCCTGACTTTC.